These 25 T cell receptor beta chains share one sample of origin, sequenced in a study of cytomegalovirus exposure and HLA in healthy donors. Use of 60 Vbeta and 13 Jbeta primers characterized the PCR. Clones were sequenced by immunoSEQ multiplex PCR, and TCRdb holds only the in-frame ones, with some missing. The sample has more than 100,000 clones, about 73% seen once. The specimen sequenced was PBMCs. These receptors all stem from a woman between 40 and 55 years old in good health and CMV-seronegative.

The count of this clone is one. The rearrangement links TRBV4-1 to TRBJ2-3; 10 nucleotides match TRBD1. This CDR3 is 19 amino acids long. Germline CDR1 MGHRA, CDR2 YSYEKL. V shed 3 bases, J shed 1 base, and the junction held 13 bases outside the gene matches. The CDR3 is CASSQTGQRGQGGTDTQYF. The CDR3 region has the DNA TGCGCCAGCAGCCAGACCGGACAGAGAGGACAGGGGGGCACAGATACGCAGTATTTT.

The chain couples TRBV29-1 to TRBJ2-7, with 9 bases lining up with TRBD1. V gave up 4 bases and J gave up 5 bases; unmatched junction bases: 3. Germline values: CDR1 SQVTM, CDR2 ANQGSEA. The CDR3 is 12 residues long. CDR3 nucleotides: TGCAGCGTTGCCAGGACAGGGGACGAGCAGTACTTC. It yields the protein CSVARTGDEQYF.

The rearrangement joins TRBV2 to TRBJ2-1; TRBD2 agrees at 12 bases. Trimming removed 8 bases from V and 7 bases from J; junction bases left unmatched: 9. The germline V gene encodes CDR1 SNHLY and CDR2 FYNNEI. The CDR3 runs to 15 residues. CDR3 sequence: CASETSGRRGNEQFF. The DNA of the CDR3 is TGTGCCAGCGAAACTAGCGGGAGGAGGGGGAATGAGCAGTTCTTC. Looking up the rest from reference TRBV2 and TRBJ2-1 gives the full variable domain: EPEVTQTPSHQVTQMGQEVILRCVPISNHLYFYWYRQILGQKVEFLVSFYNNEISEKSEIFDDQFSVERPDGSNFTLKIRSTKLEDSAMYFCASETSGRRGNEQFFGPGTRLTVL.

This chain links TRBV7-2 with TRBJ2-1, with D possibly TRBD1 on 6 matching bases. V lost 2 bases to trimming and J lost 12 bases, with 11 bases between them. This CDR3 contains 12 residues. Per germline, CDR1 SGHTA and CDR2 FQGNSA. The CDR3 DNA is TGTGCCAGCAGCTTAAACCAGGGGAGGCAGTTCTTC. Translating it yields CASSLNQGRQFF.

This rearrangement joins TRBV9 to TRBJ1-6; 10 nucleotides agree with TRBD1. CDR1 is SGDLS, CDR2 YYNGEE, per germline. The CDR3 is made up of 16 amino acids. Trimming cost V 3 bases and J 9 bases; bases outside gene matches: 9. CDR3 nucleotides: TGTGCCAGCAGCGGGCTATTCGGGACAGGGGTTTCACCCCTCCACTTT. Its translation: CASSGLFGTGVSPLHF.

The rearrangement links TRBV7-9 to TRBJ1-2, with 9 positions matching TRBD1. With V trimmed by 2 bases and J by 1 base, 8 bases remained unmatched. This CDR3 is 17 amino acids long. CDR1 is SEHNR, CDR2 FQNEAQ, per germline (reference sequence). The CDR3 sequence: CASSLIRATGGNYGYTF. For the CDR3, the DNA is TGTGCCAGCAGCTTAATTCGAGCGACAGGGGGTAACTATGGCTACACCTTC.

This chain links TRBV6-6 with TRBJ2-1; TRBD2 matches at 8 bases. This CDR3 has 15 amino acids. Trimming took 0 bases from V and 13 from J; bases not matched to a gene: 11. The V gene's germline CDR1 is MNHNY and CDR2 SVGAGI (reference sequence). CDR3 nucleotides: TGTGCCAGCAGTTACTCAGAAATGGAAGGACTAGCTCAGTTCTTC. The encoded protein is CASSYSEMEGLAQFF.

Here the CDR3 DNA reads TGTGCCATTCCCCGGGGTTTAGGCGGGGAGCTGTTTTTT. As protein: CAIPRGLGGELFF. The chain links TRBV7-2 to TRBJ2-2, with D maybe TRBD2 (5 bases). This CDR3 region has 13 residues. The germline V gene encodes CDR1 SGHTA and CDR2 FQGNSA. With 10 bases removed from V and 7 bases from J, the gap between germline ends came to 16 bases.

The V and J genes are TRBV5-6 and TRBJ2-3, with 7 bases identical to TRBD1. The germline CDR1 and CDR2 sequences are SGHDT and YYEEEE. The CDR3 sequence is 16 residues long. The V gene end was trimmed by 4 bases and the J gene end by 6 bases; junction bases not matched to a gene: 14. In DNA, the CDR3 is TGTGCCAGCAGCCCACCTACAGGGGTCAGGGCGGATACGCAGTATTTT. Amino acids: CASSPPTGVRADTQYF.

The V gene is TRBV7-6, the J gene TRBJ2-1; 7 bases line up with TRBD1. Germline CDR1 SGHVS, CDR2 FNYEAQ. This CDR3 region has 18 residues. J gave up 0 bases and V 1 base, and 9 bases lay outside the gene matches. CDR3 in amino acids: CASSLGFFRQGSYNEQFF. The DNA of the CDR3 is TGTGCCAGCAGCTTAGGGTTTTTTCGACAGGGCTCCTACAATGAGCAGTTCTTC.

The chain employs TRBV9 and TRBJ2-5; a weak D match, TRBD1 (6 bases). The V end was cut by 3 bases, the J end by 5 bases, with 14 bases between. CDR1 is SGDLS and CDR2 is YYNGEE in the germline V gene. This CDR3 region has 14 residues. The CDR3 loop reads CASSGTGYLETQYF. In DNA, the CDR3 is TGTGCCAGCAGCGGAACAGGGTACCTCGAGACCCAGTACTTC.

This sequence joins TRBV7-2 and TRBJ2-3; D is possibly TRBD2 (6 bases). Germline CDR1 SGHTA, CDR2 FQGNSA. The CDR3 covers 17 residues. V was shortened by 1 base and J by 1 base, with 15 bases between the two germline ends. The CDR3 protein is CASSLEWRGGGTDTQYF. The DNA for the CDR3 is TGTGCCAGCAGCTTAGAGTGGCGGGGCGGGGGCACAGATACGCAGTATTTT.

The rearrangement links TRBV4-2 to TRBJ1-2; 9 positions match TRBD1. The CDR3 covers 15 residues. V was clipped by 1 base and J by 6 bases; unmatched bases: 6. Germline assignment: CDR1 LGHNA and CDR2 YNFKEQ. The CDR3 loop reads CASSQGQGGLDGYTF. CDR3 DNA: TGTGCCAGCAGCCAAGGACAGGGGGGTCTGGATGGCTACACCTTC.

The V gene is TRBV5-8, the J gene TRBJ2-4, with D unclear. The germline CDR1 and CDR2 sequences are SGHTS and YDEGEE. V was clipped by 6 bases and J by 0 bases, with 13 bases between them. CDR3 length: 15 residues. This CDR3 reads CASTQDSLAKNIQYF. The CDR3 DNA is TGTGCCAGCACCCAAGACTCTCTAGCCAAAAACATTCAGTACTTC.

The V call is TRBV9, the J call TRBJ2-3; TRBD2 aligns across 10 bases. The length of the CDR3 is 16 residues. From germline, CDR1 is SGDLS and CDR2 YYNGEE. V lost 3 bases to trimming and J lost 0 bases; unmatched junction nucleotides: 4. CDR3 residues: CASSELAGASTDTQYF. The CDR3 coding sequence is TGTGCCAGCAGCGAGCTAGCGGGAGCTAGCACAGATACGCAGTATTTT.

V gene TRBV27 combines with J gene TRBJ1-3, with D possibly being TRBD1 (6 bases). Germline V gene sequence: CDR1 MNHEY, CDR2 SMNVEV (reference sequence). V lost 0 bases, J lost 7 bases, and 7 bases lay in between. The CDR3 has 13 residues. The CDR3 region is CASSLSGQNTIYF. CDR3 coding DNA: TGTGCCAGCAGTTTATCCGGACAGAACACCATATATTTT.

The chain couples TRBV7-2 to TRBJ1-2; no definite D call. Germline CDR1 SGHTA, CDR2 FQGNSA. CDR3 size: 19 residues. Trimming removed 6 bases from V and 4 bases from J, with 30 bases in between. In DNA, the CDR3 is TGTGCCAGCAGGGTCAAGTCGGACGGGAGGGTACTCAACGCCTATGGCTACACCTTC. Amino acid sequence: CASRVKSDGRVLNAYGYTF.

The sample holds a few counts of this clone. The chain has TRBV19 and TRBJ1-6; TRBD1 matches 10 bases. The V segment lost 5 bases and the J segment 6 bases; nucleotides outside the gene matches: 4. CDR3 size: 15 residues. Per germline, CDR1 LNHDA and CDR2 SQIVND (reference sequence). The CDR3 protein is CASSETGGRNSPLHF. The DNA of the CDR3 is TGTGCCAGTAGTGAGACAGGGGGCCGTAATTCACCCCTCCACTTT.

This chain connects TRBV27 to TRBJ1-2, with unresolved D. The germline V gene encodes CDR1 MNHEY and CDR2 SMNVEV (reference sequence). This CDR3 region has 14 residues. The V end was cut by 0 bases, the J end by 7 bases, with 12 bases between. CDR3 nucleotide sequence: TGTGCCAGCAGTTTATCCGACGGCTCGGGTGGCTACACCTTC. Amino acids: CASSLSDGSGGYTF.

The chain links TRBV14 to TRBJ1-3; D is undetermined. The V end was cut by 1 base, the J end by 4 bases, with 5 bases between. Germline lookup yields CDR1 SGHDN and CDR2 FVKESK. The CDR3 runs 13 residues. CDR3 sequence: CASSQAGGNTIYF. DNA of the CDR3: TGTGCCAGCAGCCAAGCGGGGGGAAACACCATATATTTT. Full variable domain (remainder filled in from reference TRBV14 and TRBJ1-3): EAGVTQFPSHSVIEKGQTVTLRCDPISGHDNLYWYRRVMGKEIKFLLHFVKESKQDESGMPNNRFLAERTGGTYSTLKVQPAELEDSGVYFCASSQAGGNTIYFGEGSWLTVV.

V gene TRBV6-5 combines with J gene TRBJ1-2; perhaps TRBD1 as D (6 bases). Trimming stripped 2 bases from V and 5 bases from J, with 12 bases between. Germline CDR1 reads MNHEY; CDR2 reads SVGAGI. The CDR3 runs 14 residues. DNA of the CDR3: TGTGCCAGCAGTTACGACAGGAGACGTTATGGCTACACCTTC. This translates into CASSYDRRRYGYTF.

Here the CDR3 reads CASGLRLAYEQYF. CDR3 in DNA: TGTGCCAGCGGCCTCAGGCTTGCCTACGAGCAGTACTTC. J is TRBJ2-7 and V is TRBV2; D unresolved. The CDR3 sequence is 13 residues long. Germline loops: CDR1 SNHLY, CDR2 FYNNEI. V lost 8 bases and J lost 2, with 13 bases in between.

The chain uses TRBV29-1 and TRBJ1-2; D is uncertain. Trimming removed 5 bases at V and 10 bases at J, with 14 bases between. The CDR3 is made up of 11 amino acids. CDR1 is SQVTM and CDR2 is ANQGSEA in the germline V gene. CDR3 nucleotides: TGCAGCGTTTCCGGACTTGGAGACTACACCTTC. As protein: CSVSGLGDYTF.

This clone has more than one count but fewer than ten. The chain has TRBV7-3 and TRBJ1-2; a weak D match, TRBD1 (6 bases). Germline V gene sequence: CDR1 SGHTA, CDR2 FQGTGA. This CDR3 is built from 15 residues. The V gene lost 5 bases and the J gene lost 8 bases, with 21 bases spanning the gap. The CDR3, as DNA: TGTGCCAGCAGCCCCGGACAGTCCGATTCCAAAGGCTACACCTTC. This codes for CASSPGQSDSKGYTF.

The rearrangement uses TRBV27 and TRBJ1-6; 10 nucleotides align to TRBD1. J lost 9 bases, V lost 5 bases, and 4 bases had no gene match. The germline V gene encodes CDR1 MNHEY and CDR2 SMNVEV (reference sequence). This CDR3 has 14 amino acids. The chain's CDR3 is CASSARDRGSPLHF. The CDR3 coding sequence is TGTGCCAGCAGTGCCCGGGACAGGGGTTCACCCCTCCACTTT.